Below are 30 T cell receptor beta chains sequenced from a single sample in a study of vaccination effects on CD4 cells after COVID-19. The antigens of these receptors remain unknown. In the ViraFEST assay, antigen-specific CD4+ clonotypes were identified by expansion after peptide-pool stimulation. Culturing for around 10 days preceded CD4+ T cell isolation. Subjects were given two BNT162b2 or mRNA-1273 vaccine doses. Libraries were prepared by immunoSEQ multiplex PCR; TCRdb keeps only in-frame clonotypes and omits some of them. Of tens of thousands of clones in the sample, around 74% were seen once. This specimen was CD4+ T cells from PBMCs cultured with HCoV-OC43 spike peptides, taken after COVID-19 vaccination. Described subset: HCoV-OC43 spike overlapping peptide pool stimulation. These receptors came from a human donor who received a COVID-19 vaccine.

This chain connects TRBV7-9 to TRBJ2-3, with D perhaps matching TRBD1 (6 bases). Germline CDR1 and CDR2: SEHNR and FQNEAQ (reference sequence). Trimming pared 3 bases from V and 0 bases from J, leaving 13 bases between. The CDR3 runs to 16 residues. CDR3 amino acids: CASSFTGSPSTDTQYF. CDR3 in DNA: TGTGCCAGCAGCTTCACAGGGTCCCCTAGCACAGATACGCAGTATTTT.

Here the CDR3 reads CSVDTGGTDTQYF. CDR3 nucleotides: TGCAGCGTCGATACGGGGGGCACAGATACGCAGTATTTT. The V gene is TRBV29-1, the J gene TRBJ2-3, with D possibly being TRBD2 (6 bases). Trimming removed 6 bases at V and 1 base at J, with 11 bases between. Germline values: CDR1 SQVTM, CDR2 ANQGSEA. This CDR3 comprises 13 residues.

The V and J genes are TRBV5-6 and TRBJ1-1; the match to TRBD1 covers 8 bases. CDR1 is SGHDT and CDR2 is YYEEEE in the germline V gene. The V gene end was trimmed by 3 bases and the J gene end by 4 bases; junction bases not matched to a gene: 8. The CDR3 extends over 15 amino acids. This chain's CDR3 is CASSSLTGVGTEAFF. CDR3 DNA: TGTGCCAGCAGCTCATTGACAGGGGTTGGCACTGAAGCTTTCTTT.

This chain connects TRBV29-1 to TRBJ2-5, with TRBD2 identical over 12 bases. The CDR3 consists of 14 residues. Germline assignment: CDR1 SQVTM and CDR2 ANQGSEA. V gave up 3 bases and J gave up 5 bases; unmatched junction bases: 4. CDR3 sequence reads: CSVDKTSGGETQYF. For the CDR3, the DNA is TGCAGCGTTGACAAAACTAGCGGGGGGGAGACCCAGTACTTC.

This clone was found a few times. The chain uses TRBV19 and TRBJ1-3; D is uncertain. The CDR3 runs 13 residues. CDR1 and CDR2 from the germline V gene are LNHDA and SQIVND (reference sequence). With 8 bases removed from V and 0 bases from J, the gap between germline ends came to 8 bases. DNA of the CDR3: TGTGCCAGTGGTTCGAACTCTGGAAACACCATATATTTT. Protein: CASGSNSGNTIYF. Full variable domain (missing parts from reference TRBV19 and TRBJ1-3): DGGITQSPKYLFRKEGQNVTLSCEQNLNHDAMYWYRQDPGQGLRLIYYSQIVNDFQKGDIAEGYSVSREKKESFPLTVTSAQKNPTAFYLCASGSNSGNTIYFGEGSWLTVV.

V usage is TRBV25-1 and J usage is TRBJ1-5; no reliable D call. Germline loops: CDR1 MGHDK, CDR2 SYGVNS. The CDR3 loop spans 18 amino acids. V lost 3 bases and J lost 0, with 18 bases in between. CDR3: CASSDQDGERNSNQPQHF. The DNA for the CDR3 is TGTGCCAGCAGTGACCAGGACGGGGAACGAAATAGCAATCAGCCCCAGCATTTT.

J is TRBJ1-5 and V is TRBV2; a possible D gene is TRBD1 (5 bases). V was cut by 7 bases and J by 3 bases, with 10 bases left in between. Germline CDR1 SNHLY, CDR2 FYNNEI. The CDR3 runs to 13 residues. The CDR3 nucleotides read TGTGCCAGCATGGACAAAGCCAATCAGCCCCAGCATTTT. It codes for CASMDKANQPQHF. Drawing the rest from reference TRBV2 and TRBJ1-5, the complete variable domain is EPEVTQTPSHQVTQMGQEVILRCVPISNHLYFYWYRQILGQKVEFLVSFYNNEISEKSEIFDDQFSVERPDGSNFTLKIRSTKLEDSAMYFCASMDKANQPQHFGDGTRLSIL.

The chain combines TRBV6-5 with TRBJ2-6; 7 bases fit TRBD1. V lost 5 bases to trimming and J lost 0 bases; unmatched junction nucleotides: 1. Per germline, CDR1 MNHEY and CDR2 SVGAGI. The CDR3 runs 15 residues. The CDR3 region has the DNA TGTGCCAGCAGTCACAGGGGCTCTGGGGCCAACGTCCTGACTTTC. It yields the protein CASSHRGSGANVLTF.

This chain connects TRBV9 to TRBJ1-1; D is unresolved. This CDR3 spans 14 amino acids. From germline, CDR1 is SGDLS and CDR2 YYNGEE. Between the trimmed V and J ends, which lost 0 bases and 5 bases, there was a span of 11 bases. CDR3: CASSVAGRDTEAFF. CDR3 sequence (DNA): TGTGCCAGCAGCGTAGCTGGAAGGGATACTGAAGCTTTCTTT.

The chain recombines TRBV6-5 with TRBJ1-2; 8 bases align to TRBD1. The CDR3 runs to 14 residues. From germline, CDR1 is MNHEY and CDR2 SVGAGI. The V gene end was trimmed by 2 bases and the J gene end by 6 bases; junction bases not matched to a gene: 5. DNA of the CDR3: TGTGCCAGCAGTTACGACAGGGGCACGGATGGCTACACCTTC. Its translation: CASSYDRGTDGYTF.

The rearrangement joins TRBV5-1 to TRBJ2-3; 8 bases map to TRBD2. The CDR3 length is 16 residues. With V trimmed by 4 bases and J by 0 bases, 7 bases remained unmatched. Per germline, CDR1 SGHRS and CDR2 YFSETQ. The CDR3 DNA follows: TGCGCCAGCAGCGCCCGCGAGCGGGGGAGCACAGATACGCAGTATTTT. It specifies CASSARERGSTDTQYF.

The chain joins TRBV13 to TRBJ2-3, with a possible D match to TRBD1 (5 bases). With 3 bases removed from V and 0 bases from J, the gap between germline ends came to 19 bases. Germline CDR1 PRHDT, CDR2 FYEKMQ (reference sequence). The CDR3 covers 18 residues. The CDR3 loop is CASSFPTAGKPSTDTQYF. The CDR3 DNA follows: TGTGCCAGCAGCTTTCCTACCGCAGGGAAGCCTAGCACAGATACGCAGTATTTT.

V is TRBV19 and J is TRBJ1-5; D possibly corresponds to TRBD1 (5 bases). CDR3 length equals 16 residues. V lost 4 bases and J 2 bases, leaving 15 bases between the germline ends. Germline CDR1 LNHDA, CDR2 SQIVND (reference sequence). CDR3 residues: CASSNTGLGGNQPQHF. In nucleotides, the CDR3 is TGTGCCAGTAGTAACACAGGCTTGGGGGGCAATCAGCCCCAGCATTTT.

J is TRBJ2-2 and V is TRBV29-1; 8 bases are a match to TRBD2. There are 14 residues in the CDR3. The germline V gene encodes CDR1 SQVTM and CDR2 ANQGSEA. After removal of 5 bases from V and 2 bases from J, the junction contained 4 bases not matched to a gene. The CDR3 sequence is CSVYGGGNTGELFF. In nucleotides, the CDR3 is TGCAGCGTTTACGGGGGGGGAAACACCGGGGAGCTGTTTTTT.

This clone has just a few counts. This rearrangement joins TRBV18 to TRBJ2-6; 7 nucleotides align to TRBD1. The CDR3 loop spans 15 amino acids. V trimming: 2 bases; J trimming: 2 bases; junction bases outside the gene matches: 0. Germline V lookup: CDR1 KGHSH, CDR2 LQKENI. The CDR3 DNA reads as TGTGCCAGCTCACCAGGACAGGCTGGGGCCAACGTCCTGACTTTC. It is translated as CASSPGQAGANVLTF.

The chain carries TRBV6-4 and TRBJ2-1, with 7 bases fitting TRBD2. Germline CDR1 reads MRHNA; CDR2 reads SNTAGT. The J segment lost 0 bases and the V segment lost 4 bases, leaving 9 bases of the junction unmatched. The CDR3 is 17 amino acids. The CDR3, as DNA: TGTGCCAGCAGTGCCCGAGGTGGGGGGGGCTCCTACAATGAGCAGTTCTTC. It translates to CASSARGGGGSYNEQFF.

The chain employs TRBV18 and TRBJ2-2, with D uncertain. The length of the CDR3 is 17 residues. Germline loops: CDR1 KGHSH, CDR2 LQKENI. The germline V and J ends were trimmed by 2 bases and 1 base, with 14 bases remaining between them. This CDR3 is CASSPLIFTENTGELFF. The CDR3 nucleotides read TGTGCCAGCTCACCATTAATATTCACAGAGAACACCGGGGAGCTGTTTTTT. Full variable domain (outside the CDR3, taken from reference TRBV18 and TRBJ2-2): NAGVMQNPRHLVRRRGQEARLRCSPMKGHSHVYWYRQLPEEGLKFMVYLQKENIIDESGMPKERFSAEFPKEGPSILRIQQVVRGDSAAYFCASSPLIFTENTGELFFGEGSRLTVL.

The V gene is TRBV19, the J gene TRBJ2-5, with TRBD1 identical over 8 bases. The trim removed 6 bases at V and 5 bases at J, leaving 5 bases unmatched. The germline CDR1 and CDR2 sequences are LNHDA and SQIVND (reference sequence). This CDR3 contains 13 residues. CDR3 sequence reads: CASSDRGRETQYF. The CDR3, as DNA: TGTGCCAGTAGCGACAGGGGAAGGGAGACCCAGTACTTC.

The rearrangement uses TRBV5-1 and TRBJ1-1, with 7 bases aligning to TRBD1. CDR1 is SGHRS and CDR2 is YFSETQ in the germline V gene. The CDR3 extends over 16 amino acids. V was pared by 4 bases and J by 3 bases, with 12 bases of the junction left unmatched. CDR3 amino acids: CASSLDLPRGDTEAFF. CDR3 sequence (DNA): TGCGCCAGCAGCCTCGACTTGCCCAGGGGGGACACTGAAGCTTTCTTT.

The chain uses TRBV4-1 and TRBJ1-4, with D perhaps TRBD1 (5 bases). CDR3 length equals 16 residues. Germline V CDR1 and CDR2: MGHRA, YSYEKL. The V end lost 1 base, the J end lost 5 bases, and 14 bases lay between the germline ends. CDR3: CASSQGLIRANEKLFF. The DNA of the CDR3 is TGCGCCAGCAGCCAAGGGCTGATCAGGGCGAATGAAAAACTGTTTTTT.

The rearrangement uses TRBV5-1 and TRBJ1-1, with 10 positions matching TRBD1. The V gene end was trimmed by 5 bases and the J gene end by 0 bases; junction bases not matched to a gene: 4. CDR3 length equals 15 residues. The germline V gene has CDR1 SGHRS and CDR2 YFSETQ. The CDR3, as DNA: TGCGCCAGCAGAGAGACAGGGGGCCTGAACACTGAAGCTTTCTTT. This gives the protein CASRETGGLNTEAFF.

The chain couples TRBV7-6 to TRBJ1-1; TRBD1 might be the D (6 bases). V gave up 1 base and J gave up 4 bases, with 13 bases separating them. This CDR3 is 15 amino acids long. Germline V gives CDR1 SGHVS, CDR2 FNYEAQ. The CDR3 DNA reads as TGTGCCAGCAGCTTAGTCCCGGGGGGCTTCACTGAAGCTTTCTTT. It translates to CASSLVPGGFTEAFF.

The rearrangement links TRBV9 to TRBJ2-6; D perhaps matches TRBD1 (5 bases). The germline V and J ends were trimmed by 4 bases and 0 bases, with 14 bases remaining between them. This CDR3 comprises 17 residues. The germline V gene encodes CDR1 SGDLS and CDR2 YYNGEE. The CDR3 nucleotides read TGTGCCAGCAGCCAGACAGCCTTATACTCTGGGGCCAACGTCCTGACTTTC. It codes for CASSQTALYSGANVLTF.

The CDR3 reads CASSIGTKNTEAFF. The DNA for the CDR3 is TGTGCCAGCTCCATCGGGACGAAGAACACTGAAGCTTTCTTT. The chain is built from TRBV18 and TRBJ1-1, with D maybe TRBD1 (5 bases). CDR1 and CDR2 from the germline V gene are KGHSH and LQKENI. V was shortened by 6 bases and J by 1 base, with 12 bases between the two germline ends. CDR3 length: 14 residues.

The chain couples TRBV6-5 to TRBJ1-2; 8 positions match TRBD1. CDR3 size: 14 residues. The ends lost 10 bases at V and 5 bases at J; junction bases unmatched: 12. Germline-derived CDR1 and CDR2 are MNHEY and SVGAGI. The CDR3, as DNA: TGTGCCACCAATCATCAGGGGGCCCAATATGGCTACACCTTC. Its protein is CATNHQGAQYGYTF.

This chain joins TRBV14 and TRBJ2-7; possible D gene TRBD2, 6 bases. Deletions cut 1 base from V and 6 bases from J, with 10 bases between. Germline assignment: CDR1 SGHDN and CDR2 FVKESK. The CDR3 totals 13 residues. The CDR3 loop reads CASSQVGGTEQYV. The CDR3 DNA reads TGTGCCAGCAGCCAAGTTGGGGGGACCGAGCAGTACGTC.

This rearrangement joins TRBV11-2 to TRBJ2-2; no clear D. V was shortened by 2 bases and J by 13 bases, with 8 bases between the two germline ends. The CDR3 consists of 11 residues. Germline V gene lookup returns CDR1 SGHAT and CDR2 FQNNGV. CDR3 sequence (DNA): TGTGCCAGCAGCTTACAGTTAAGGCTGTTTTTT. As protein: CASSLQLRLFF.

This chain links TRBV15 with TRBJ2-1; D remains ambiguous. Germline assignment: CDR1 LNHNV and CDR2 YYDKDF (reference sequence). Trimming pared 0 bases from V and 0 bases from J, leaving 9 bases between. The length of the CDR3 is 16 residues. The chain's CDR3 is CATSREVKSSYNEQFF. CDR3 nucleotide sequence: TGTGCCACCAGCAGAGAGGTGAAGAGCTCCTACAATGAGCAGTTCTTC.

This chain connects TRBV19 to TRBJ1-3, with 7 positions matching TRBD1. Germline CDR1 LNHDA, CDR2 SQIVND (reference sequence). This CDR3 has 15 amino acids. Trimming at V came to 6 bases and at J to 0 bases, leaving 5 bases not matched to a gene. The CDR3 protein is CASRPDRASGNTIYF. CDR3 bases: TGTGCCAGTAGACCCGACAGGGCCTCTGGAAACACCATATATTTT.

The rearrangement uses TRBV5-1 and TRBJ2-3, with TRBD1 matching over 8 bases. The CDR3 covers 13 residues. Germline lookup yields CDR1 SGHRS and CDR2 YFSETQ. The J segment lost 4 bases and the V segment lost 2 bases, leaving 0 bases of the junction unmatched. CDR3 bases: TGCGCCAGCAGCTTACAGGGGGCAGATACGCAGTATTTT. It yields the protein CASSLQGADTQYF.